The next 25 T cell receptor beta chains were all read from a single sample in a study of multiple sclerosis patients with progressive multifocal leukoencephalopathy. Time point reported: before natalizumab initiation. Sequencing was performed with immunoSEQ multiplex PCR; in TCRdb, only in-frame clones are kept and a portion is missing. Here the sample spans around 32,000 clones, 90% to 95% being singletons. The material sequenced was PBMCs. The source is a man aged 25 to 40 with multiple sclerosis.

The rearrangement uses TRBV5-1 and TRBJ2-5, with 7 bases identical to TRBD2. CDR1 and CDR2 from the germline V gene are SGHRS and YFSETQ. V shed 7 bases, J shed 5 bases, and the junction held 8 bases outside the gene matches. The CDR3 runs to 13 residues. CDR3 region: CASPFAGEETQYF. DNA of the CDR3: TGCGCCAGCCCCTTTGCGGGAGAGGAGACCCAGTACTTC.

This rearrangement joins TRBV7-2 to TRBJ1-5; D is unclear. The V gene lost 3 bases and the J gene lost 8 bases, with 8 bases spanning the gap. CDR1 SGHTA and CDR2 FQGNSA come from the germline V gene. The CDR3 is 12 amino acids. The CDR3 loop is CASSLGLEPQHF. The CDR3 nucleotides are TGTGCCAGCAGCTTGGGCTTAGAGCCCCAGCATTTT.

This chain joins TRBV19 and TRBJ2-3; D is undetermined. The ends were cut back, 3 bases at V and 4 bases at J, with 5 bases in the middle. The CDR3 consists of 12 residues. Per the germline V gene, CDR1 is LNHDA and CDR2 is SQIVND (reference sequence). DNA for the CDR3: TGTGCCAGTAGTATGGGCGCAGATACGCAGTATTTT. Protein sequence: CASSMGADTQYF.

The V call is TRBV4-1, the J call TRBJ2-1; D remains unclear. V gave up 4 bases and J gave up 6 bases, with 16 bases separating them. CDR3 length: 15 amino acids. In germline, CDR1 is MGHRA, CDR2 YSYEKL. CDR3 DNA: TGCGCCAGCAGCCCTCACTTCGGAGATTTCAATGAGCAGTTCTTC. Its translation: CASSPHFGDFNEQFF.

This clone was recorded once. This chain links TRBV27 with TRBJ2-1; no reliable D call. The CDR3 has 14 residues. The germline V gene has CDR1 MNHEY and CDR2 SMNVEV (reference sequence). V was shortened by 2 bases and J by 7 bases, with 12 bases between the two germline ends. The CDR3 loop reads CASSLLPFQNEQFF. The CDR3 region has the DNA TGTGCCAGCAGTTTACTTCCCTTCCAGAATGAGCAGTTCTTC.

The V gene is TRBV19, the J gene TRBJ2-5, with TRBD2 as a possible D gene (5 bases). V was cut by 5 bases and J by 5 bases, with 15 bases left in between. CDR3 length equals 14 residues. Germline V CDR1 and CDR2: LNHDA, SQIVND (reference sequence). Here the CDR3 DNA reads TGTGCCAGTAGTCCCCGCATCTGGGAGGAGACCCAGTACTTC. It specifies CASSPRIWEETQYF.

The J gene is TRBJ2-1, the V gene TRBV19; 10 nucleotides line up with TRBD2. The CDR3 runs 16 residues. With V trimmed by 6 bases and J by 9 bases, 14 bases remained unmatched. The germline V gene encodes CDR1 LNHDA and CDR2 SQIVND (reference sequence). The CDR3 DNA is TGTGCCAGTAGGACAGCGGGAGGGGGGGTTACAGGTGAGCAGTTCTTC. Protein: CASRTAGGGVTGEQFF.

This sequence joins TRBV4-1 and TRBJ1-5, with 7 bases aligning to TRBD1. Losses at the gene ends were 4 bases for V and 8 bases for J; bases not matched to a gene: 14. The germline gives CDR1 MGHRA, CDR2 YSYEKL. The CDR3 has 16 residues. The CDR3 sequence is CASSPSPARGNKPQHF. CDR3 coding DNA: TGCGCCAGCAGCCCATCACCAGCCAGGGGGAACAAGCCCCAGCATTTT.

This chain joins TRBV19 and TRBJ2-1; 7 nucleotides match TRBD2. The CDR3 sequence is 17 residues long. V shed 3 bases, J shed 4 bases, and the junction held 12 bases outside the gene matches. Germline loops: CDR1 LNHDA, CDR2 SQIVND (reference sequence). CDR3 residues: CASSIMGGSVGYNEQFF. In DNA, the CDR3 is TGTGCCAGTAGTATTATGGGCGGGAGCGTGGGGTACAATGAGCAGTTCTTC.

This clone showed up just once. The V call is TRBV19, the J call TRBJ2-2, with D uncertain. Looked up from germline, CDR1 is LNHDA and CDR2 is SQIVND (reference sequence). This CDR3 has 16 residues. Deletions cut 1 base from V and 6 bases from J, with 15 bases between. In nucleotides, the CDR3 is TGTGCCAGTAGTATAGGGTTCGTGCCAGGAGCCGGGGAGCTGTTTTTT. This sequence encodes CASSIGFVPGAGELFF. Full variable domain (outside the CDR3, taken from reference TRBV19 and TRBJ2-2): DGGITQSPKYLFRKEGQNVTLSCEQNLNHDAMYWYRQDPGQGLRLIYYSQIVNDFQKGDIAEGYSVSREKKESFPLTVTSAQKNPTAFYLCASSIGFVPGAGELFFGEGSRLTVL.

The J gene is TRBJ1-2, the V gene TRBV5-1, with D possibly TRBD1 on 5 matching bases. The CDR3 sequence is 14 residues long. Between the trimmed V and J ends, which lost 4 bases and 2 bases, there was a span of 12 bases. In germline, CDR1 is SGHRS, CDR2 YFSETQ. For the CDR3, the DNA is TGCGCCAGCAGCCCCGCTTCAGGGAACTATGGCTACACCTTC. It is translated as CASSPASGNYGYTF.

This clone occurred once. At one end the junction does not follow the germline gene, possibly because of a read error. Different DNA sequences within this sample yield the same CDR3. The V and J genes are TRBV4-3 and TRBJ2-5; no clear D. The CDR3 loop spans 14 amino acids. Germline V gene data show CDR1 as LGHNA and CDR2 as YSLEER. This chain's CDR3 is CASSQEQYQETQYF. DNA of the CDR3: TGCGCCAGCAGCCAAGAACAGTACCAAGAGACCCAATACTTC.

This sequence joins TRBV5-1 and TRBJ2-3, with D hard to call. CDR3 length equals 15 residues. Trimming cost V 0 bases and J 0 bases, with 8 bases left between them. Germline-derived CDR1 and CDR2 are SGHRS and YFSETQ. This CDR3 reads CASSLEGQSTDTQYF. The CDR3 coding sequence is TGCGCCAGCAGCTTGGAAGGTCAGAGCACAGATACGCAGTATTTT.

V and J are TRBV5-1 and TRBJ2-1; 8 nucleotides agree with TRBD2. Looked up from germline, CDR1 is SGHRS and CDR2 is YFSETQ. V was pared by 4 bases and J by 5 bases, with 5 bases of the junction left unmatched. The CDR3 has 14 amino acids. The CDR3 sequence: CASSLSGDHNEQFF. CDR3 in DNA: TGCGCCAGCAGCCTTAGCGGGGACCACAATGAGCAGTTCTTC.

This clone showed up just once. V usage is TRBV10-3 and J usage is TRBJ1-5, with TRBD1 matching over 7 bases. The CDR3 runs to 15 residues. Germline CDR1 is ENHRY and CDR2 is SYGVKD. After removal of 5 bases from V and 2 bases from J, the junction contained 6 bases not matched to a gene. Here the CDR3 reads CAISTGTEGNQPQHF. CDR3 in DNA: TGTGCCATCAGTACCGGGACAGAGGGCAATCAGCCCCAGCATTTT.

Only a few counts were recorded for this clone. V usage is TRBV7-9 and J usage is TRBJ1-1; TRBD1 aligns across 7 bases. With V trimmed by 5 bases and J by 4 bases, 4 bases remained unmatched. This CDR3 is built from 13 residues. Germline V CDR1 and CDR2: SEHNR, FQNEAQ (reference sequence). CDR3 residues: CASSPDRATEAFF. For the CDR3, the DNA is TGTGCCAGCAGCCCCGACAGGGCCACTGAAGCTTTCTTT.

In this sample, this clone turned up a few times. The J gene is TRBJ2-7, the V gene TRBV5-6; D is perhaps TRBD1 (6 bases). Trimming removed 10 bases from V and 3 bases from J, with 14 bases in between. CDR3 length: 12 residues. The V gene's germline CDR1 is SGHDT and CDR2 YYEEEE. The CDR3 DNA is TGTGCCTCCGGGGCAGGGGTCTACGAGCAGTACGTC. Amino acid sequence: CASGAGVYEQYV.

The rearrangement links TRBV14 to TRBJ2-2, with 10 bases matching TRBD1. The V segment lost 2 bases and the J segment 5 bases; nucleotides outside the gene matches: 5. The CDR3 is 16 amino acids. The germline V gene encodes CDR1 SGHDN and CDR2 FVKESK. CDR3 region: CASSQPPGQGTGELFF. The CDR3 DNA reads TGTGCCAGCAGCCAACCACCGGGACAGGGGACCGGGGAGCTGTTTTTT.

The rearrangement joins TRBV5-6 to TRBJ2-1; weak D call: TRBD2 (6 bases). This CDR3 contains 12 residues. V was pared by 4 bases and J by 15 bases, with 17 bases between. In germline, CDR1 is SGHDT, CDR2 YYEEEE. CDR3 in amino acids: CASSLDYAILFF. The DNA of the CDR3 is TGTGCCAGCAGCCTGGACTATGCCATCCTGTTCTTC.

The chain couples TRBV5-3 to TRBJ1-5; a possible D gene is TRBD1 (5 bases). TRBV5-3 is an open reading frame whose function is uncertain. The CDR3 extends over 16 amino acids. V was pared by 4 bases and J by 4 bases, with 18 bases between. The CDR3 DNA reads TGTGCCAGAAGCCGATACAGGACAACTAGGAATCAGCCCCAGCATTTT. Translated: CARSRYRTTRNQPQHF.

The rearrangement links TRBV2 to TRBJ2-7; TRBD2 matches 7 bases. The J segment lost 6 bases and the V segment lost 7 bases, leaving 15 bases of the junction unmatched. The CDR3 contains 15 residues. In germline, CDR1 is SNHLY, CDR2 FYNNEI. CDR3 sequence: CASIFSQPPGGEQYV. The CDR3 bases are TGTGCCAGCATTTTCTCCCAGCCACCGGGAGGCGAGCAGTACGTC.

For the CDR3, the DNA is TGTGCCAGCAGCTTGGACAGGGGGGCGGCCACTGAAGCTTTCTTT. Amino acids: CASSLDRGAATEAFF. The gene calls are TRBV4-2 and TRBJ1-1, with 10 bases matching TRBD1. CDR1 is LGHNA and CDR2 is YNFKEQ in the germline V gene. Germline trimming cut 5 bases from V and 4 bases from J; bases unmatched to any gene: 7. This CDR3 spans 15 amino acids.

This chain links TRBV5-1 with TRBJ1-4; D possibly corresponds to TRBD1 (5 bases). This CDR3 spans 14 amino acids. V gave up 0 bases and J gave up 6 bases, with 9 bases separating them. The germline V gene has CDR1 SGHRS and CDR2 YFSETQ. CDR3 residues: CASSLGQGDEKLFF. The DNA of the CDR3 is TGCGCCAGCAGCTTGGGACAAGGGGATGAAAAACTGTTTTTT.

The CDR3 here is CASSLVSLPEETQYF. The CDR3 DNA sequence: TGTGCCAGCAGTTTAGTGTCGCTCCCGGAGGAGACCCAGTACTTC. The chain employs TRBV27 and TRBJ2-5; D gene unclear. The V and J ends lost 2 bases and 5 bases respectively, with 15 bases between them. The length of the CDR3 is 15 residues. Germline-derived CDR1 and CDR2 are MNHEY and SMNVEV (reference sequence).

The chain's CDR3 is CASSQVTYTGELFF. CDR3 DNA: TGTGCCAGCAGCCAAGTAACCTACACCGGGGAGCTGTTTTTT. J is TRBJ2-2 and V is TRBV14; unclear D gene. Germline lookup yields CDR1 SGHDN and CDR2 FVKESK. Trimming removed 1 base at V and 3 bases at J, with 6 bases between. The CDR3 is 14 amino acids.